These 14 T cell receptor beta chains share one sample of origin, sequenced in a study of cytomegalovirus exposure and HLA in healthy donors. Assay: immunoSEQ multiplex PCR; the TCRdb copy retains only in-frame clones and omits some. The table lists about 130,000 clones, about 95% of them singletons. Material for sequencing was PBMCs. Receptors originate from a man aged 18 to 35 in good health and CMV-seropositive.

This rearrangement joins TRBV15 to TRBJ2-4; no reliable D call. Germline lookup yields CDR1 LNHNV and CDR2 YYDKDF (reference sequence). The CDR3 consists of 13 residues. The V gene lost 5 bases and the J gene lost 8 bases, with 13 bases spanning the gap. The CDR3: CATSLPGADIQYF. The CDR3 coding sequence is TGTGCCACCAGCCTACCGGGTGCGGACATTCAGTACTTC. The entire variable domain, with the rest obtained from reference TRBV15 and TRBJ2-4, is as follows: DAMVIQNPRYQVTQFGKPVTLSCSQTLNHNVMYWYQQKSSQAPKLLFHYYDKDFNNEADTPDNFQSRRPNTSFCFLDIRSPGLGDTAMYLCATSLPGADIQYFGAGTRLSVL.

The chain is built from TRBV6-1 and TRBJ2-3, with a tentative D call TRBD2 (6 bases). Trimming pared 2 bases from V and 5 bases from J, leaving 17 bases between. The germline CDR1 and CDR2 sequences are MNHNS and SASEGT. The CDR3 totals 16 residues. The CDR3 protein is CASSEYPAGRIDTQYF. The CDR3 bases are TGTGCCAGCAGTGAATACCCGGCGGGGCGGATAGATACGCAGTATTTT.

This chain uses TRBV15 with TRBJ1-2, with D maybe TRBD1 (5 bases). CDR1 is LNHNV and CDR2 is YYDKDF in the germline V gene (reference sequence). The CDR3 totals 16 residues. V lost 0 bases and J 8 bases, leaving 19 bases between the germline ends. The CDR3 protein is CATSRDSDNLQEGYTF. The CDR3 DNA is TGTGCCACCAGCAGAGATTCGGACAATTTACAAGAAGGCTACACCTTC.

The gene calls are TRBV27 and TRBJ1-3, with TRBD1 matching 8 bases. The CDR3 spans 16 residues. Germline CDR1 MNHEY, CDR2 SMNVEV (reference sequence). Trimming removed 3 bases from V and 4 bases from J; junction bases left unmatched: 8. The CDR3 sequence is CASSFHGQGSGNTIYF. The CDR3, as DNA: TGTGCCAGCAGTTTTCACGGACAGGGTTCAGGAAACACCATATATTTT.

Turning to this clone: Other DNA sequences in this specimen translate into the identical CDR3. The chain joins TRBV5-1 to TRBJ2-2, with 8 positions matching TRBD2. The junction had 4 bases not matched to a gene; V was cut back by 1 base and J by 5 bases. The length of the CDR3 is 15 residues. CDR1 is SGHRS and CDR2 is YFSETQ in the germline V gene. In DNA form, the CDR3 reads TGCGCCAGCAGCTTGCCGGGAGGGGGAACCGGGGAGCTGTTTTTT. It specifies CASSLPGGGTGELFF.

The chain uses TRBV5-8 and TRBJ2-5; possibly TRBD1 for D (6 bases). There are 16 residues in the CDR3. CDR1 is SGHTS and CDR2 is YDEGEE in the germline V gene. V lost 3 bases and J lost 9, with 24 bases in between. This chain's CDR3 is CASSSYRDNFEGAQYF. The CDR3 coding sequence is TGTGCCAGCAGCTCATACCGGGACAACTTCGAGGGGGCCCAGTACTTC.

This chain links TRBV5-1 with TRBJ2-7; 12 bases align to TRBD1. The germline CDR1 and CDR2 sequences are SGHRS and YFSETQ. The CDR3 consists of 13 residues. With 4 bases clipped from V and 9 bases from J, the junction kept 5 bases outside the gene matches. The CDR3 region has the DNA TGCGCCAGCAGCCCGGGACAGGGGGCAGGGCAGTACTTC. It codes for CASSPGQGAGQYF.

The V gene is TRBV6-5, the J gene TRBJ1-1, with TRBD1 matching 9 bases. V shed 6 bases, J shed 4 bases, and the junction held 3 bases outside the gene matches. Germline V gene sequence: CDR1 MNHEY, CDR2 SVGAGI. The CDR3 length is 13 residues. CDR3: CASSQTGGTEAFF. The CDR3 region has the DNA TGTGCCAGCAGCCAGACAGGGGGCACTGAAGCTTTCTTT.

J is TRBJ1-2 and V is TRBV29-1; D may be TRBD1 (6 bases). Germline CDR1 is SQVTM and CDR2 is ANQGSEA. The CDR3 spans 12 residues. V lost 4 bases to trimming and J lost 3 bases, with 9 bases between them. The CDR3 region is CSVGGGDYGYTF. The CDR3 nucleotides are TGCAGCGTTGGGGGGGGCGACTATGGCTACACCTTC.

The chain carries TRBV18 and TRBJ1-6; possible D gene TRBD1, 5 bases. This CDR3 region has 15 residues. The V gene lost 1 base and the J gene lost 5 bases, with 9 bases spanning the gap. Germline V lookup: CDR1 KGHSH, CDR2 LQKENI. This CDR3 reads CASSPRGGDNSPLHF. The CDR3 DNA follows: TGTGCCAGCTCACCACGGGGCGGTGATAATTCACCCCTCCACTTT.

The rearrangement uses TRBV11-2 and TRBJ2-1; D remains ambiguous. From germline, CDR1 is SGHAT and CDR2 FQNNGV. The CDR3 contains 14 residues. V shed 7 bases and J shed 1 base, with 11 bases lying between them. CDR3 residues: CASTSGGSYNEQFF. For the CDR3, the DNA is TGTGCCAGCACCTCGGGTGGGTCCTACAATGAGCAGTTCTTC. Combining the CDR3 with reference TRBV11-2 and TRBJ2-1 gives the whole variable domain EAGVAQSPRYKIIEKRQSVAFWCNPISGHATLYWYQQILGQGPKLLIQFQNNGVVDDSQLPKDRFSAERLKGVDSTLKIQPAKLEDSAVYLCASTSGGSYNEQFFGPGTRLTVL.

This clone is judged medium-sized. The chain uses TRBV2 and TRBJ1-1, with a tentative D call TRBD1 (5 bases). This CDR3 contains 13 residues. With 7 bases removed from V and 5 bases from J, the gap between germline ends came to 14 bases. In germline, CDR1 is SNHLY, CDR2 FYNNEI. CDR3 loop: CASIVGGVTEAFF. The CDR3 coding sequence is TGTGCCAGCATCGTCGGAGGGGTTACTGAAGCTTTCTTT. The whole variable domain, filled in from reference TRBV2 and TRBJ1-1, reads EPEVTQTPSHQVTQMGQEVILRCVPISNHLYFYWYRQILGQKVEFLVSFYNNEISEKSEIFDDQFSVERPDGSNFTLKIRSTKLEDSAMYFCASIVGGVTEAFFGQGTRLTVV.

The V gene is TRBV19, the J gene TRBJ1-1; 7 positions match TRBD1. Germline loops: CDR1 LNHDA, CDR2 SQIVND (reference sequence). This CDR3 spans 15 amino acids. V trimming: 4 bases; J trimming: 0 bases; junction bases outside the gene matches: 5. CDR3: CASSRGDRVNTEAFF. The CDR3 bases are TGTGCCAGTAGTAGAGGAGACAGGGTGAACACTGAAGCTTTCTTT.

The CDR3 loop is CASSLMGQGSHEQYF. In DNA form, the CDR3 reads TGTGCCAGCAGCTTAATGGGGCAGGGTTCCCACGAGCAGTACTTC. This chain joins TRBV13 and TRBJ2-7, with D maybe TRBD1 (5 bases). V lost 2 bases, J lost 5 bases, and 16 bases lay in between. The germline gives CDR1 PRHDT, CDR2 FYEKMQ (reference sequence). The CDR3 is made up of 15 amino acids.